This T cell receptor (beta chain) emerged from a study of cytomegalovirus exposure and HLA in healthy donors. Study as a whole: Most donors, 81% of a few hundred genotyped, fell in the Caucasian-associated ancestry cluster.

Germline V gene sequence: CDR1 SGHTA, CDR2 FQGNSA. The CDR3 runs to 14 residues. Unmatched junction bases numbered 3, after V lost 3 bases and J lost 5 bases. Concerning this clone itself: The target antigen is unknown.

Notes on the study in general: In a later analysis, productive TCRs from donors in an Asian-associated ancestry cluster reportedly carried fewer N-insertions than the cohort mean.

The PCR contained 60 Vbeta and 13 Jbeta primers. Profiled with immunoSEQ multiplex PCR; TCRdb holds only in-frame clones, not every one. The data show roughly 140,000 clones, with roughly 80% seen just once and roughly 3.4% held by the top ten. This receptor was identified in a male donor in good health and CMV-seronegative. The V gene is TRBV7-2, the J gene TRBJ1-1, with 10 bases lining up with TRBD1. What was sequenced was PBMCs. The CDR3 DNA reads TGTGCCAGCAGCTTGGACAGGGGGGTGACTGAAGCTTTCTTT. It codes for CASSLDRGVTEAFF.